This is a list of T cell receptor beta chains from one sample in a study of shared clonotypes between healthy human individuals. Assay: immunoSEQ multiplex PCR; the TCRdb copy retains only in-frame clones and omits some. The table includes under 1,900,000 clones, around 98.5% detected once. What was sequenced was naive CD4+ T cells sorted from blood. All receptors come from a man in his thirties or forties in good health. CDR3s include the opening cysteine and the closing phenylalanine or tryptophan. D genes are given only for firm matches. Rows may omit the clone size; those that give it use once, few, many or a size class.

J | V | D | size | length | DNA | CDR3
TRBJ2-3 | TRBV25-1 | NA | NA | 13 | TGTGCCAGCAGCCGAGCTAGCACAGATACGCAGTATTTT | CASSRASTDTQYF
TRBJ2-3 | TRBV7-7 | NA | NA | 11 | TGTGCCAGCGCAAACACAGATACGCAGTATTTT | CASANTDTQYF
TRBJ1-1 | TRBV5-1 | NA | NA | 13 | TGCGCCAGCAGCTCAGGGGCCAACACTGAAGCTTTCTTT | CASSSGANTEAFF
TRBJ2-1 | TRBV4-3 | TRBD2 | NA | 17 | TGCGCCAGCAGCCAAGAGTCTAGCGGGAGCTCCTACAATGAGCAGTTCTTC | CASSQESSGSSYNEQFF
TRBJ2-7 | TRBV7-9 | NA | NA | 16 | TGTGCCAGCAGCTTAGAAGTAATCGGGAGACCCTACGAGCAGTACTTC | CASSLEVIGRPYEQYF
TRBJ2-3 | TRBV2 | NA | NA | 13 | TGTGCCAGCAGTGTATCAGGAATTTTTACGCAGTATTTT | CASSVSGIFTQYF
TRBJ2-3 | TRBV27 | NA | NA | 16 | TGTGCCAGCAGTTTCCTCCGGGACTCTTACACAGATACGCAGTATTTT | CASSFLRDSYTDTQYF
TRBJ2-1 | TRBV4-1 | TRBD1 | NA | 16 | TGCGCCAGCAGCCAGGCGACAGGGAGCTCCTACAATGAGCAGTTCTTC | CASSQATGSSYNEQFF
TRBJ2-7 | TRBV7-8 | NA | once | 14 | TGTGCCAGCAGCTTAAGCGGACAGCCCTACGAGCAGTACTTC | CASSLSGQPYEQYF
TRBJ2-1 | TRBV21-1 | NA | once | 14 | TGTGCCAGCAGAACCGGACTAGCGGGAGGTGAGCAGTTCTTC | CASRTGLAGGEQFF
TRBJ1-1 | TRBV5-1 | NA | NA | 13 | TGCGCCAGCAGCTTGGAGGTAAACACTGAAGCTTTCTTT | CASSLEVNTEAFF
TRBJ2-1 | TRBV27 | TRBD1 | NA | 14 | TGTGCCAGCAGTTTAAACAGGGGTAACAATGAGCAGTTCTTC | CASSLNRGNNEQFF
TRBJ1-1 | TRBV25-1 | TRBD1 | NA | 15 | TGTGCCAGCAGTCGTCCCGGGACAGGGTACCAAGAAGCTTTCTTT | CASSRPGTGYQEAFF
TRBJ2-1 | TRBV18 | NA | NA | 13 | TGTGCCAGCTCACCACGGGACATCAATGAGCAGTTCTTC | CASSPRDINEQFF
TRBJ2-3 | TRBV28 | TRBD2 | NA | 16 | TGTGCCAGCATTCGGACTAGCGGGTTGGGACGAGATACGCAGTATTTT | CASIRTSGLGRDTQYF
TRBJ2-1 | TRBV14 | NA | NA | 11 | TGTGCATCCCAGGGGAACAATGAGCAGTTCTTC | CASQGNNEQFF
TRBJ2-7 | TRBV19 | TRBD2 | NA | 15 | TGTGCCAGTAGTATAAAAGCGACTAGCGGCTACGAGCAGTACTTC | CASSIKATSGYEQYF
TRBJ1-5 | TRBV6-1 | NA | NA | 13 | TGTGCCAGCAGACTAAATAGCAATCAGCCCCAGCATTTT | CASRLNSNQPQHF
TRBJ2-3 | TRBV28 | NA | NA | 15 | TGTGCCACCAACCACAGGGAGGGCGGCACAGATACGCAGTATTTT | CATNHREGGTDTQYF
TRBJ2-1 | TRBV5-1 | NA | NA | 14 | TGCGCCAGCAGCCCGGAGGACCGGCTCAATGAGCAGTTCTTC | CASSPEDRLNEQFF
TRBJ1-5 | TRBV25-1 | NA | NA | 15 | TGTGCCAGCAGTTCTAGTCAGTCCTTTAATCAGCCCCAGCATTTT | CASSSSQSFNQPQHF
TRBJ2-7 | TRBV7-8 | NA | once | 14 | TGTGCCAGCAGCTTAAGGGATTGGGGCTACGAGCAGTACTTC | CASSLRDWGYEQYF
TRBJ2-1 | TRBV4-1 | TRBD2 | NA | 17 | TGCGCCAGCAGCCAAGAGGTGACAGCGGGATCCTACAATGAGCAGTTCTTC | CASSQEVTAGSYNEQFF
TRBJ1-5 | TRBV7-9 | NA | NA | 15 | TGTGCCAGCAGCTTAGCGTGGTCGGAGGATCAGCCCCAGCATTTT | CASSLAWSEDQPQHF
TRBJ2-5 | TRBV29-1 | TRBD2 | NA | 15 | TGCAGCGTTGACCCCAGCGGGGGGTACCAAGAGACCCAGTACTTC | CSVDPSGGYQETQYF
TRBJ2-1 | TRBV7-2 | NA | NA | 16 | TGTGCCAGCAGCTTAGGGGGAGGTACCCTTCCCAATGAGCAGTTCTTC | CASSLGGGTLPNEQFF
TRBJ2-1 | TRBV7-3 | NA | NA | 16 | TGTGCCAGCAGCCCCTGGGGGCTCTCGGCCAACAATGAGCAGTTCTTC | CASSPWGLSANNEQFF
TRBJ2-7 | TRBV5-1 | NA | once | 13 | TGCGCCAGCAGCTTGGACAGGCCTTACGAGCAGTACTTC | CASSLDRPYEQYF
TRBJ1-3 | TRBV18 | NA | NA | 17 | TGTGCCAGCTCACCACTCGTCCCGACCGGCTCTGGAAACACCATATATTTT | CASSPLVPTGSGNTIYF
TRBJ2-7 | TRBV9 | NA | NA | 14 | TGTGCCAGCAGCGTAGACGGGAAGCCTTACGAGCAGTACTTC | CASSVDGKPYEQYF
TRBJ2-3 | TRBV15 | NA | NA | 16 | TGTGCCACCAGCAACCCACTCCGGGCCCGACGAGATACGCAGTATTTT | CATSNPLRARRDTQYF